The rows below give T cell receptor beta chains drawn from one sample of a study of metastatic and nonmetastatic thyroid tumors. TCRdb re-clonotyped the PCR reads via MiXCR. The sample holds roughly 2,600 clones; under 30% are singletons and the top ten take more than 20%. The sample consisted of adjacent normal tissue. These TCRs come from a male donor with papillary thyroid cancer or a benign thyroid nodule (not recorded which). Some clones in this sample may be carry-over from other donors' samples. Both conserved end residues are part of each CDR3. Each record gives: J gene, V gene, D gene, clone size, CDR3 length, CDR3 protein, CDR3 DNA. D genes are given only for firm matches. Only some rows state a clone size, as once, few, many or a class for expanded clones.

J: TRBJ1-2
V: TRBV7-2
D: -
size: few
length: 15
CDR3: CASSLGAGVSYGYTF
DNA: TGTGCCAGCAGCTTAGGCGCTGGGGTTTCCTATGGCTACACCTTC

J: TRBJ2-1
V: TRBV30
D: -
size: -
length: 16
CDR3: CAWSVPRGANRNEQFF
DNA: TGTGCCTGGAGTGTTCCCAGGGGGGCTAATAGAAATGAGCAGTTCTTC

J: TRBJ1-2
V: TRBV27
D: -
size: few
length: 15
CDR3: CASSLKGMANYGYTF
DNA: TGTGCCAGCAGTTTAAAGGGGATGGCTAACTATGGCTACACCTTC

J: TRBJ2-3
V: TRBV5-1
D: -
size: once
length: 15
CDR3: CASHRGGTITDTQYF
DNA: TGCGCCAGCCACCGAGGCGGGACCATCACAGATACGCAGTATTTT

J: TRBJ2-1
V: TRBV19
D: -
size: many
length: 13
CDR3: CASNAGVWDEQFF
DNA: TGTGCCAGCAATGCAGGGGTTTGGGATGAGCAGTTCTTC

J: TRBJ1-4
V: TRBV28
D: TRBD1
size: large
length: 14
CDR3: CASNRHRGMEKLFF
DNA: TGTGCCAGCAACCGGCACAGGGGGATGGAAAAACTGTTTTTT

J: TRBJ2-1
V: TRBV28
D: -
size: -
length: 17
CDR3: CASSPLLALHLYNEQFF
DNA: TGTGCCAGCAGTCCGTTACTAGCCTTGCACCTCTACAATGAGCAGTTCTTC

J: TRBJ1-2
V: TRBV3-1
D: -
size: -
length: 15
CDR3: CASSQYSHGYYGYTF
DNA: TGTGCCAGCAGCCAATACTCTCACGGCTACTATGGCTACACCTTC

J: TRBJ2-1
V: TRBV2
D: -
size: few
length: 15
CDR3: CASSRGGPSYNEQFF
DNA: TGTGCCAGCAGTCGGGGTGGCCCCTCCTACAATGAGCAGTTCTTC

J: TRBJ2-1
V: TRBV6-1
D: TRBD2
size: -
length: 13
CDR3: CATGLAGPNEQFF
DNA: TGTGCCACCGGACTAGCGGGACCCAATGAGCAGTTCTTC

J: TRBJ2-2
V: TRBV27
D: TRBD1
size: few
length: 16
CDR3: CASSSLGTGGNGELFF
DNA: TGTGCCAGCAGTTCCTTGGGGACAGGGGGTAACGGGGAGCTGTTTTTT

J: TRBJ2-5
V: TRBV27
D: TRBD2
size: few
length: 18
CDR3: CASSSVLAGGPCQETQYF
DNA: TGTGCCAGCAGTTCCGTGCTAGCGGGAGGGCCTTGCCAGGAGACCCAGTACTTC

J: TRBJ2-1
V: TRBV4-1
D: TRBD2
size: medium-sized
length: 15
CDR3: CASRQGLAGDNEQFF
DNA: TGCGCCAGCAGGCAGGGACTAGCGGGTGACAATGAGCAGTTCTTC

J: TRBJ1-2
V: TRBV5-1
D: -
size: -
length: 16
CDR3: CASSEGTRNLNYGYTF
DNA: TGCGCCAGCAGCGAAGGGACACGCAACCTTAACTATGGCTACACCTTC

J: TRBJ1-1
V: TRBV14
D: -
size: medium-sized
length: 12
CDR3: CASSQGTWEAFF
DNA: TGTGCCAGCAGCCAAGGGACCTGGGAAGCTTTCTTT

J: TRBJ1-1
V: TRBV5-1
D: -
size: -
length: 11
CDR3: CASSFGREAFF
DNA: TGCGCCAGCAGCTTCGGTCGTGAAGCTTTCTTT

J: TRBJ2-7
V: TRBV28
D: TRBD2
size: few
length: 15
CDR3: CASNGGEDSTYEQYF
DNA: TGTGCCAGCAACGGGGGGGAAGATTCTACCTACGAGCAGTACTTC

J: TRBJ2-7
V: TRBV12-3/TRBV12-4
D: -
size: -
length: 14
CDR3: CASSLAVRSGDQYF
DNA: TGTGCCAGCAGTTTGGCCGTGAGGTCGGGCGATCAGTACTTC

J: TRBJ2-7
V: TRBV2
D: TRBD1
size: -
length: 15
CDR3: CASSETGGLVYEQYF
DNA: TGTGCCAGCAGTGAAACAGGGGGTCTTGTCTACGAGCAGTACTTC

J: TRBJ1-4
V: TRBV28
D: -
size: few
length: 15
CDR3: CASSTPGQSNEKLFF
DNA: TGTGCCAGCAGTACGCCCGGACAGAGTAATGAAAAACTGTTTTTT

J: TRBJ2-1
V: TRBV11-2
D: -
size: few
length: 15
CDR3: CASSPGTAVNNEQFF
DNA: TGTGCCAGCAGCCCCGGGACGGCGGTCAATAATGAGCAGTTCTTC

J: TRBJ1-1
V: TRBV28
D: -
size: few
length: 16
CDR3: CASSLSSSGLNTEAFF
DNA: TGTGCCAGCAGTTTAAGCAGTTCCGGGTTGAACACTGAAGCTTTCTTT

J: TRBJ2-3
V: TRBV7-9
D: -
size: medium-sized
length: 12
CDR3: CASSPAPDTQYF
DNA: TGTGCCAGCAGCCCCGCACCAGATACGCAGTATTTT

J: TRBJ1-5
V: TRBV11-2
D: TRBD1
size: -
length: 16
CDR3: CASSYSGGYSNQPQHF
DNA: TGTGCCAGCAGCTACTCAGGGGGTTATAGCAATCAGCCCCAGCATTTT

J: TRBJ1-2
V: TRBV7-2
D: -
size: large
length: 12
CDR3: CASASGAYGYTF
DNA: TGTGCCAGCGCCTCGGGGGCCTATGGCTACACCTTC

J: TRBJ2-2
V: TRBV6-2/TRBV6-3
D: -
size: -
length: 17
CDR3: CVSSYLGGALDTGELFF
DNA: TGTGTCAGCAGTTACCTCGGCGGGGCTCTGGACACCGGGGAGCTGTTTTTT

J: TRBJ1-2
V: TRBV5-1
D: -
size: once
length: 12
CDR3: CASSLTGSGYTF
DNA: TGCGCCAGCAGCTTGACAGGGTCCGGCTACACCTTC

J: TRBJ2-1
V: TRBV14
D: -
size: medium-sized
length: 16
CDR3: CASSQDSTGRYNEQFF
DNA: TGTGCCAGCAGCCAAGATAGTACGGGACGGTATAATGAGCAGTTCTTC

J: TRBJ2-1
V: TRBV11-3
D: -
size: medium-sized
length: 14
CDR3: CASSDPLLYNEQFF
DNA: TGTGCCAGCAGCGACCCTCTGCTCTACAATGAGCAGTTCTTC

J: TRBJ2-3
V: TRBV2
D: -
size: few
length: 13
CDR3: CASTRGSTDTQYF
DNA: TGTGCCAGCACGCGGGGTAGCACAGATACGCAGTATTTT

J: TRBJ2-2
V: TRBV2
D: TRBD1
size: medium-sized
length: 14
CDR3: CASSRDSYSGELFF
DNA: TGTGCCAGCAGTCGGGACAGTTATTCCGGGGAGCTGTTTTTT

J: TRBJ2-1
V: TRBV29-1
D: -
size: medium-sized
length: 15
CDR3: CSAMSAGGGYNEQFF
DNA: TGCAGCGCCATGTCGGCAGGGGGGGGCTACAATGAGCAGTTCTTC

J: TRBJ2-7
V: TRBV7-8
D: -
size: -
length: 14
CDR3: CASSSTGTVYEQYF
DNA: TGTGCCAGCAGCTCCACCGGGACGGTCTACGAGCAGTACTTC

J: TRBJ1-5
V: TRBV20-1
D: -
size: large
length: 16
CDR3: CSASLPETYSNQPQHF
DNA: TGCAGTGCCTCCCTTCCGGAGACATATAGCAATCAGCCCCAGCATTTT

J: TRBJ2-7
V: TRBV12-3/TRBV12-4
D: -
size: large
length: 14
CDR3: CASSLAGRSGEQYF
DNA: TGTGCCAGCAGTTTGGCCGGGAGATCGGGCGAGCAGTACTTC

J: TRBJ2-3
V: TRBV20-1
D: TRBD2
size: once
length: 14
CDR3: CSATTSGSSDTQYF
DNA: TGCAGTGCAACAACTAGCGGGAGTTCAGATACGCAGTATTTT

J: TRBJ2-7
V: TRBV11-3
D: -
size: -
length: 15
CDR3: CASSLASGGAGEQYF
DNA: TGTGCCAGCAGCTTAGCGTCGGGGGGCGCGGGTGAGCAGTACTTC

J: TRBJ1-1
V: TRBV20-1
D: TRBD1
size: -
length: 16
CDR3: CSAMTGLLFGGAEAFF
DNA: TGCAGTGCTATGACAGGGTTATTATTTGGGGGCGCTGAAGCTTTCTTT

J: TRBJ1-2
V: TRBV24-1
D: -
size: -
length: 16
CDR3: CATSDPTLGSSYGYTF
DNA: TGTGCCACCAGTGATCCAACATTGGGGAGCTCCTATGGCTACACCTTC

J: TRBJ2-7
V: TRBV6-1
D: TRBD1
size: few
length: 14
CDR3: CASRDRGRTYEQYF
DNA: TGTGCCAGCCGGGACAGGGGGCGCACGTACGAGCAGTACTTC

J: TRBJ2-2
V: TRBV12-3/TRBV12-4
D: -
size: few
length: 14
CDR3: CASSGGTWAGELFF
DNA: TGTGCCAGCAGTGGGGGAACATGGGCCGGGGAGCTGTTTTTT

J: TRBJ2-1
V: TRBV5-1
D: TRBD2
size: -
length: 20
CDR3: CASSAGTSGEILDPYNEQFF
DNA: TGCGCCAGCAGCGCCGGGACTAGCGGGGAAATCCTCGACCCATACAATGAGCAGTTCTTC